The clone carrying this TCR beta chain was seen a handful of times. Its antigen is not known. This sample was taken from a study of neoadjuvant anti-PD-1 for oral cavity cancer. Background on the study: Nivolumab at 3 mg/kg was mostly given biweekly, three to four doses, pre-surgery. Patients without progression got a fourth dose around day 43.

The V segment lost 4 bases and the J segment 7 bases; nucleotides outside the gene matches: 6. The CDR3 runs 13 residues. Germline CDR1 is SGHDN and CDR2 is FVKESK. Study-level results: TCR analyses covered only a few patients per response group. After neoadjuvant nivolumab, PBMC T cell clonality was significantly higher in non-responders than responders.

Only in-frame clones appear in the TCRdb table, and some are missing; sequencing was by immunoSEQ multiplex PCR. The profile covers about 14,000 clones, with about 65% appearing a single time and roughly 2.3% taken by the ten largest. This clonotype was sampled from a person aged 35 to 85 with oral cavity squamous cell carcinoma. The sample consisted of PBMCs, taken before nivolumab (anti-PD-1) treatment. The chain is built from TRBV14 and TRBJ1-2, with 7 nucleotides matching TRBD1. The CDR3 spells CASSLQGGFGYTF. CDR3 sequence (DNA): TGTGCCAGCAGCCTCCAGGGGGGTTTTGGCTACACCTTC.